These 6 T cell receptor beta chains were all obtained from the same sample, sequenced in a study of beta chain features in type 1 diabetes listed by TCRdb under 2018. The method behind the library was the immunoSEQ multiplex PCR assay. The High Capacity cDNA Reverse Transcription Kit was used to reverse transcribe all of the isolated RNA, meaning that expressed TCRB transcripts were what got sequenced. Drawn from immuneACCESS, this table holds only the in-frame rearrangements with V and J called that TCRdb kept. Clones are partly lost; checked studies trace under half to an unresolved V gene and leave the rest unexplained. Within this sample are about 620,000 clones, with around a sixth of them counted one time only. The biggest ten clones account for about 0.093% of the sample. The sample was naive CD4+ T cells from blood. Read against the paper, the sample's cell subset or site label means: true naive CD4+ T cells. These receptors all come from a man aged 18-30 years in good health.

This clone was seen more than once but under ten times. This chain uses TRBV20-1 with TRBJ2-7; possibly TRBD1 for D (6 bases). The CDR3 runs to 11 residues. Germline V gene sequence: CDR1 DFQATT, CDR2 SNEGSKA (reference sequence). Deletions cut 5 bases from V and 6 bases from J, with 11 bases between. The CDR3 DNA reads TGCAGTGCTGGACCAGGGGTCGAGCAGTACTTC. Amino acid sequence: CSAGPGVEQYF.

This clone has just a few counts. This rearrangement joins TRBV6-1 to TRBJ2-7, with TRBD1 matching over 9 bases. CDR1 MNHNS and CDR2 SASEGT come from the germline V gene. V was pared by 7 bases and J by 3 bases, with 7 bases of the junction left unmatched. The CDR3 extends over 14 amino acids. CDR3 sequence reads: CASTPGTGNYEQYF. The CDR3, as DNA: TGTGCCAGCACCCCCGGGACAGGGAACTACGAGCAGTACTTC.

This sequence joins TRBV25-1 and TRBJ1-2, with D unresolved. The V and J ends lost 1 base and 3 bases respectively, with 6 bases between them. CDR1 is MGHDK and CDR2 is SYGVNS in the germline V gene. This CDR3 is 13 amino acids long. CDR3 protein: CASSELWDYGYTF. DNA of the CDR3: TGTGCCAGCAGTGAATTATGGGACTATGGCTACACCTTC.

The chain has TRBV7-2 and TRBJ2-7; D perhaps matches TRBD2 (5 bases). Germline values: CDR1 SGHTA, CDR2 FQGNSA. This CDR3 spans 15 amino acids. V was pared by 2 bases and J by 5 bases, with 16 bases between. CDR3 in amino acids: CASSLPLWESHEQYF. Written as DNA, the CDR3 is TGTGCCAGCAGCTTACCATTGTGGGAGTCCCACGAGCAGTACTTC.

The chain joins TRBV18 to TRBJ2-1; 7 bases fit TRBD1. The CDR3 loop spans 15 amino acids. V lost 2 bases, J lost 2 bases, and 3 bases stayed unmatched. The V gene's germline CDR1 is KGHSH and CDR2 LQKENI. The CDR3 DNA sequence: TGTGCCAGCTCACCAATAACAGGGGCCTACAATGAGCAGTTCTTC. It encodes CASSPITGAYNEQFF.

This clone was counted between two and nine times. The chain links TRBV5-4 to TRBJ2-1, with D possibly TRBD2 on 5 matching bases. Germline V gene sequence: CDR1 SGHNT, CDR2 YYREEE (reference sequence). This CDR3 spans 14 amino acids. Trimming removed 0 bases at V and 7 bases at J, with 11 bases between. For the CDR3, the DNA is TGTGCCAGCAGCTTGGGGTTTAGCGAAAATGAGCAGTTCTTC. It codes for CASSLGFSENEQFF. Supplemented by reference TRBV5-4 and TRBJ2-1, the full variable domain reads ETGVTQSPTHLIKTRGQQVTLRCSSQSGHNTVSWYQQALGQGPQFIFQYYREEENGRGNFPPRFSGLQFPNYSSELNVNALELDDSALYLCASSLGFSENEQFFGPGTRLTVL.